Below are 19 T cell receptor beta chains sequenced from a single sample in a study of blood T cell repertoires in COVID-19. Sequencing was performed with immunoSEQ multiplex PCR; in TCRdb, only in-frame clones are kept and a portion is missing. Here the sample spans about 150,000 clones, about four fifths being singletons. Sequenced input: peripheral blood. All receptors come from a woman of 80 years or more with acute or convalescent COVID-19.

The J gene is TRBJ2-2, the V gene TRBV30; 10 nucleotides match TRBD2. From germline, CDR1 is GTSNPN and CDR2 SVGIG (reference sequence). J lost 5 bases, V lost 0 bases, and 6 bases had no gene match. This CDR3 region has 16 residues. CDR3 residues: CAWSVWVTSGTGELFF. The CDR3, as DNA: TGTGCCTGGAGTGTATGGGTGACTAGCGGGACCGGGGAGCTGTTTTTT.

This clone was seen more than once but under ten times. The CDR3 is CASSYSSGVAEAFF. CDR3 nucleotide sequence: TGTGCCAGCAGTTACTCATCAGGGGTGGCTGAAGCTTTCTTT. The rearrangement uses TRBV6-5 and TRBJ1-1; D might be TRBD1 (6 bases). Germline V gene lookup returns CDR1 MNHEY and CDR2 SVGAGI. V was shortened by 0 bases and J by 6 bases, with 11 bases between the two germline ends. CDR3 size: 14 residues.

The genes are TRBV24-1 and TRBJ2-7, with 7 bases that match TRBD1. Germline trimming cut 1 base from V and 3 bases from J; bases unmatched to any gene: 11. The CDR3 totals 17 residues. Germline V CDR1 and CDR2: KGHDR, SFDVKD. CDR3 region: CATSDFFETGLGYEQYF. The DNA of the CDR3 is TGTGCCACCAGTGATTTTTTTGAGACAGGGTTGGGCTACGAGCAGTACTTC.

The chain combines TRBV25-1 with TRBJ2-6; D unclear. Per germline, CDR1 MGHDK and CDR2 SYGVNS. The CDR3 spans 15 residues. Trimming pared 5 bases from V and 1 base from J, leaving 9 bases between. CDR3 protein: CASSNGISGANVLTF. The CDR3 bases are TGTGCCAGCAGTAATGGCATTTCTGGGGCCAACGTCCTGACTTTC.

The rearrangement links TRBV27 to TRBJ2-3; the match to TRBD1 covers 7 bases. The V gene's germline CDR1 is MNHEY and CDR2 SMNVEV (reference sequence). The V and J ends lost 0 bases and 5 bases, in that order; junction bases with no gene match: 11. The CDR3 has 17 amino acids. CDR3 amino acids: CASSLSSGRGYIDTQYF. The CDR3 DNA is TGTGCCAGCAGTTTATCCTCCGGCAGGGGGTATATAGATACGCAGTATTTT.

The chain has TRBV29-1 and TRBJ1-1, with D uncertain. The CDR3 is 12 residues long. Trimming shortened V by 3 bases and J by 1 base, and 6 bases separated the two germline ends. Germline CDR1 reads SQVTM; CDR2 reads ANQGSEA. CDR3 nucleotide sequence: TGCAGCGTTGACCCAGAGAACACTGAAGCTTTCTTT. As protein: CSVDPENTEAFF.

This sequence joins TRBV2 and TRBJ1-1; D might be TRBD1 (5 bases). The CDR3 has 13 residues. V lost 2 bases and J 4 bases, leaving 8 bases between the germline ends. CDR1 and CDR2 from the germline V gene are SNHLY and FYNNEI. CDR3 bases: TGTGCCAGCAGTGAACACCAGGGCACTGAAGCTTTCTTT. Translating it yields CASSEHQGTEAFF. Full variable domain (missing parts from reference TRBV2 and TRBJ1-1): EPEVTQTPSHQVTQMGQEVILRCVPISNHLYFYWYRQILGQKVEFLVSFYNNEISEKSEIFDDQFSVERPDGSNFTLKIRSTKLEDSAMYFCASSEHQGTEAFFGQGTRLTVV.

This chain links TRBV19 with TRBJ2-6; 8 bases match TRBD1. The germline gives CDR1 LNHDA, CDR2 SQIVND (reference sequence). The CDR3 is 17 residues long. J was trimmed by 0 bases and V by 5 bases; bases with no gene match: 6. The CDR3 here is CASSSPGQASGANVLTF. For the CDR3, the DNA is TGTGCCAGTAGTTCTCCGGGACAGGCCTCTGGGGCCAACGTCCTGACTTTC.

This chain joins TRBV6-5 and TRBJ1-3, with no clear D. V was cut by 0 bases and J by 0 bases, with 9 bases left in between. CDR3 length equals 16 residues. Germline V CDR1 and CDR2: MNHEY, SVGAGI. Written as DNA, the CDR3 is TGTGCCAGCAGTTACTCGACGGGTTACTCTGGAAACACCATATATTTT. Protein sequence: CASSYSTGYSGNTIYF.

This clone has a handful of counts. This sequence joins TRBV3-1 (or the pseudogene TRBV3-2) and TRBJ2-7; the match to TRBD2 covers 12 bases. J gave up 7 bases and V 4 bases, and 8 bases lay outside the gene matches. This CDR3 spans 15 amino acids. Germline CDR1 reads LGHDT; CDR2 reads YNNKEL (reference sequence). CDR3 sequence: CASSLTSGGTKEQYF. CDR3 DNA: TGTGCCAGCAGCCTAACTAGCGGGGGGACTAAAGAGCAGTACTTC.

The chain is built from TRBV4-1 and TRBJ1-2, with 7 bases lining up with TRBD1. CDR3 length: 15 residues. CDR1 is MGHRA and CDR2 is YSYEKL in the germline V gene. J lost 5 bases, V lost 1 base, and 7 bases had no gene match. The CDR3 loop reads CASSQGGQSIYGYTF. CDR3 coding DNA: TGCGCCAGCAGCCAAGGGGGACAGTCGATTTATGGCTACACCTTC.

The chain employs TRBV5-1 and TRBJ1-2; 9 bases line up with TRBD1. This CDR3 is built from 14 residues. CDR1 is SGHRS, CDR2 YFSETQ, per germline. V was pared by 5 bases and J by 8 bases, with 10 bases of the junction left unmatched. Written as DNA, the CDR3 is TGCGCCAGCAGGTTCGTCGGACAGGGGAGAGGCTACACCTTC. It is translated as CASRFVGQGRGYTF.

The chain links TRBV29-1 to TRBJ2-2, with D possibly TRBD2 on 5 matching bases. In germline, CDR1 is SQVTM, CDR2 ANQGSEA. The CDR3 is 13 residues long. Trimming stripped 7 bases from V and 0 bases from J, with 9 bases between. As DNA, the CDR3 is TGCAGCGGGACTGATACGAACACCGGGGAGCTGTTTTTT. Encoded protein: CSGTDTNTGELFF.

The chain joins TRBV6-6 to TRBJ1-1; 11 nucleotides match TRBD1. CDR1 and CDR2 from the germline V gene are MNHNY and SVGAGI (reference sequence). This CDR3 has 15 residues. J was trimmed by 5 bases and V by 5 bases; bases with no gene match: 7. The CDR3 coding sequence is TGTGCCAGCAGTGACGGACAGGGGGCAGGAACTGAAGCTTTCTTT. Amino acid sequence: CASSDGQGAGTEAFF.

This chain joins TRBV5-1 and TRBJ2-2; no reliable D call. The CDR3 is 13 residues long. Looked up from germline, CDR1 is SGHRS and CDR2 is YFSETQ. V dropped 1 base and J dropped 7 bases, with 8 bases sitting between them. Here the CDR3 DNA reads TGCGCCAGCAGCTTGTGGTCCAGCGGGGAGCTGTTTTTT. This translates into CASSLWSSGELFF.

CDR3 region: CASSRGLAGVYEQYF. DNA of the CDR3: TGTGCCAGCAGCCGAGGACTAGCGGGAGTCTACGAGCAGTACTTC. The chain links TRBV3-1 (or the pseudogene TRBV3-2) to TRBJ2-7; 13 bases align to TRBD2. V was pared by 4 bases and J by 3 bases, with 3 bases of the junction left unmatched. This CDR3 contains 15 residues. Germline CDR1 is LGHDT and CDR2 is YNNKEL (reference sequence).

This sequence joins TRBV18 and TRBJ1-4; D not certain. The germline V gene has CDR1 KGHSH and CDR2 LQKENI. V was pared by 0 bases and J by 0 bases, with 11 bases between. The CDR3 extends over 17 amino acids. The DNA for the CDR3 is TGTGCCAGCTCACCACCCCGGGGTTCGGCAACTAATGAAAAACTGTTTTTT. Translated, it gives CASSPPRGSATNEKLFF.

The CDR3 nucleotides are TGTGCCAGCAGCCCCCGGGCAGGGGCCGCATTGGGTTCACCCCTCCACTTT. As protein: CASSPRAGAALGSPLHF. The V and J genes are TRBV3-1 (or the pseudogene TRBV3-2) and TRBJ1-6; a possible D gene is TRBD1 (6 bases). Germline CDR1 LGHDT, CDR2 YNNKEL (reference sequence). CDR3 size: 17 residues. Trimming left V 4 bases short and J 9 bases short, with 22 bases between.

The J gene is TRBJ1-5, the V gene TRBV4-1, with a weak D call TRBD1 (5 bases). V was cut by 3 bases and J by 2 bases, with 14 bases left in between. There are 16 residues in the CDR3. CDR1 is MGHRA and CDR2 is YSYEKL in the germline V gene. As DNA, the CDR3 is TGCGCCAGCAGCCAGGGTCCGCAAGGGGGCAATCAGCCCCAGCATTTT. The encoded protein is CASSQGPQGGNQPQHF.